This passage covers 32 T cell receptor beta chains from one sample sequenced in a study of beta chain features in type 1 diabetes. Investigators reverse transcribed all isolated RNA, so they sequenced expressed TCRB transcripts. Repertoires were generated with immunoSEQ multiplex PCR, while TCRdb's copy carries only in-frame clones and drops some. The table has 200,000 to 250,000 clones, about 10% seen once. Sequencing was done on a sample of naive CD4+ T cells from blood. These receptors were obtained from a woman aged 18-29 years in good health.

This clone was found many times. The chain has TRBV29-1 and TRBJ2-7; 11 bases map to TRBD1. The germline CDR1 and CDR2 sequences are SQVTM and ANQGSEA. The CDR3 length is 13 residues. The V and J ends lost 7 bases and 6 bases, in that order; junction bases with no gene match: 8. As DNA, the CDR3 is TGCAGCGCCGGGACAGGGGGAGTTCCCGAGCAGTACTTC. Protein sequence: CSAGTGGVPEQYF.

The rearrangement joins TRBV5-4 to TRBJ1-1, with TRBD1 matching over 10 bases. Per the germline V gene, CDR1 is SGHNT and CDR2 is YYREEE (reference sequence). J was trimmed by 0 bases and V by 0 bases; bases with no gene match: 2. The CDR3 spans 16 residues. The DNA of the CDR3 is TGTGCCAGCAGCTTGGAAGGGACAGGGGTGAACACTGAAGCTTTCTTT. Encoded protein: CASSLEGTGVNTEAFF.

The CDR3 nucleotides read TGTGCCAGCAGCACAGGACCCCAAGCGGGGGACAATGAGCAGTTCTTC. Its translation: CASSTGPQAGDNEQFF. The chain couples TRBV21-1 to TRBJ2-1; the DNA was not compared with TRBD2, the D call given in the table. TRBV21-1 is a listed pseudogene. This CDR3 contains 16 residues.

This clone was counted a few times. The chain combines TRBV6-1 with TRBJ2-7; 10 positions match TRBD1. This CDR3 region has 15 residues. V lost 6 bases, J lost 6 bases, and 11 bases stayed unmatched. In germline, CDR1 is MNHNS, CDR2 SASEGT. This CDR3 reads CASSPTGTGVGEQYF. CDR3 sequence (DNA): TGTGCCAGCAGCCCGACCGGGACAGGGGTCGGCGAGCAGTACTTC.

The rearrangement uses TRBV5-1 and TRBJ2-3; TRBD1 matches 8 bases. The CDR3 is 14 residues long. Germline CDR1 SGHRS, CDR2 YFSETQ. V gave up 3 bases and J gave up 1 base; unmatched junction bases: 1. CDR3 loop: CASSWGQGTDTQYF. CDR3 nucleotide sequence: TGCGCCAGCAGCTGGGGACAGGGCACAGATACGCAGTATTTT.

The V gene is TRBV5-6, the J gene TRBJ2-6; maybe TRBD1 (6 bases). The CDR3 sequence is 16 residues long. Per germline, CDR1 SGHDT and CDR2 YYEEEE. Trimming pared 2 bases from V and 0 bases from J, leaving 9 bases between. The CDR3 sequence is CASSFQGISGANVLTF. In nucleotides, the CDR3 is TGTGCCAGCAGCTTTCAGGGGATCTCTGGGGCCAACGTCCTGACTTTC.

This clone was seen a few times. Different DNA sequences within this sample yield the same CDR3. This sequence joins TRBV6-6 and TRBJ2-7; tentative D call: TRBD1 (5 bases). In germline, CDR1 is MNHNY, CDR2 SVGAGI (reference sequence). Trimming shortened V by 0 bases and J by 1 base, and 7 bases separated the two germline ends. This CDR3 has 14 residues. CDR3 region: CASSYSTDSYEQYF. CDR3 coding DNA: TGTGCCAGCAGTTACTCGACAGATTCCTACGAGCAGTACTTC.

The chain couples TRBV2 to TRBJ2-7; 9 bases are shared with TRBD1. The V gene's germline CDR1 is SNHLY and CDR2 FYNNEI. CDR3 length: 13 amino acids. The V gene end was trimmed by 8 bases and the J gene end by 5 bases; junction bases not matched to a gene: 7. CDR3 bases: TGTGCCAGCGGCAGGGACAGGGCCCACGAGCAGTACTTC. It specifies CASGRDRAHEQYF.

The rearrangement uses TRBV19 and TRBJ2-6; D perhaps matches TRBD1 (5 bases). The ends were cut back, 7 bases at V and 9 bases at J, with 13 bases in the middle. The CDR3 consists of 13 residues. CDR1 and CDR2 (germline): LNHDA, SQIVND (reference sequence). The CDR3 here is CASTRAADNVLTF. The CDR3 nucleotides are TGTGCCAGTACCAGGGCAGCTGACAACGTCCTGACTTTC.

The V and J genes are TRBV15 and TRBJ1-5; D not certain. The CDR3 totals 13 residues. The germline V gene encodes CDR1 LNHNV and CDR2 YYDKDF (reference sequence). The V end lost 5 bases, the J end lost 6 bases, and 11 bases lay between the germline ends. As DNA, the CDR3 is TGTGCCACCAGCGGTCAGTTCGCTCAGCCCCAGCATTTT. The encoded protein is CATSGQFAQPQHF.

The chain uses TRBV15 and TRBJ1-1, with TRBD1 matching 7 bases. Per the germline V gene, CDR1 is LNHNV and CDR2 is YYDKDF (reference sequence). V shed 1 base and J 0 bases; nucleotides not matched to a gene: 5. This CDR3 is built from 16 residues. The CDR3 is CATSRGRGILNTEAFF. The DNA for the CDR3 is TGTGCCACCAGCAGAGGCAGGGGGATCTTGAACACTGAAGCTTTCTTT.

This chain uses TRBV11-2 with TRBJ2-1; D unresolved. Germline V gene lookup returns CDR1 SGHAT and CDR2 FQNNGV. The CDR3 totals 14 residues. V lost 5 bases and J 3 bases, leaving 11 bases between the germline ends. This CDR3 reads CASSRLGGYNEQFF. DNA of the CDR3: TGTGCCAGCAGCCGCCTTGGCGGCTACAATGAGCAGTTCTTC.

The sample holds many counts of this clone. The J gene is TRBJ2-3, the V gene TRBV7-2; no firm D call. In germline, CDR1 is SGHTA, CDR2 FQGNSA. The CDR3 sequence is 12 residues long. Trimming stripped 2 bases from V and 5 bases from J, with 5 bases between. The CDR3 nucleotides are TGTGCCAGCAGCTTATCGGGAGATACGCAGTATTTT. This encodes CASSLSGDTQYF.

The chain recombines TRBV30 with TRBJ2-5, with D possibly matching TRBD1 (5 bases). This CDR3 contains 13 residues. Trimming stripped 1 base from V and 0 bases from J, with 6 bases between. CDR1 is GTSNPN and CDR2 is SVGIG in the germline V gene (reference sequence). The CDR3 loop reads CAWSAGYQETQYF. CDR3 sequence (DNA): TGTGCCTGGAGTGCAGGGTACCAAGAGACCCAGTACTTC. Filled out from reference TRBV30 and TRBJ2-5, the complete variable domain reads SQTIHQWPATLVQPVGSPLSLECTVEGTSNPNLYWYRQAAGRGLQLLFYSVGIGQISSEVPQNLSASRPQDRQFILSSKKLLLSDSGFYLCAWSAGYQETQYFGPGTRLLVL.

The rearrangement links TRBV29-1 to TRBJ2-7; 13 bases align to TRBD2. CDR1 is SQVTM, CDR2 ANQGSEA, per germline. CDR3 length: 14 residues. Unmatched junction bases numbered 8, after V lost 6 bases and J lost 6 bases. The CDR3: CSVSWTSGRLEQYF. In nucleotides, the CDR3 is TGCAGCGTATCATGGACTAGCGGGAGACTCGAGCAGTACTTC.

The chain is built from TRBV5-1 and TRBJ2-1, with TRBD2 matching over 8 bases. CDR1 SGHRS and CDR2 YFSETQ come from the germline V gene. J was trimmed by 4 bases and V by 1 base; bases with no gene match: 4. The CDR3 runs 15 residues. CDR3 region: CASSLTTSAYNEQFF. DNA for the CDR3: TGCGCCAGCAGCTTGACGACTAGCGCGTACAATGAGCAGTTCTTC.

The sample holds a few counts of this clone. V is TRBV10-2 and J is TRBJ1-1; D unclear. Germline values: CDR1 WSHSY, CDR2 SAAADI. The CDR3 is 14 residues long. V was trimmed by 6 bases and J by 1 base, leaving 12 bases between them. CDR3 protein: CASRTAGRNTEAFF. For the CDR3, the DNA is TGCGCCAGCAGGACGGCAGGAAGGAACACTGAAGCTTTCTTT.

This clone was counted many times. The chain couples TRBV4-2 to TRBJ2-1; 11 bases fit TRBD2. Germline V gene data show CDR1 as LGHNA and CDR2 as YNFKEQ. The CDR3 is 19 residues long. The V segment lost 0 bases and the J segment 0 bases; nucleotides outside the gene matches: 7. CDR3 DNA: TGTGCCAGCAGCCAAGATCCACTAGCGGGGGCTAGCTCCTACAATGAGCAGTTCTTC. Translated, it gives CASSQDPLAGASSYNEQFF.

This sequence joins TRBV6-6 and TRBJ2-7, with 7 positions matching TRBD1. There are 14 residues in the CDR3. Germline CDR1 MNHNY, CDR2 SVGAGI (reference sequence). The V segment lost 2 bases and the J segment 2 bases; nucleotides outside the gene matches: 3. The CDR3 nucleotides read TGTGCCAGCAGTTACAGGGACAGAACCTACGAGCAGTACTTC. It is translated as CASSYRDRTYEQYF.

This clone was counted a single time. This chain connects TRBV4-1 to TRBJ2-1, with D possibly being TRBD2 (5 bases). Germline V gene data show CDR1 as MGHRA and CDR2 as YSYEKL. CDR3 length: 17 residues. Trimming left V 0 bases short and J 0 bases short, with 12 bases between. As DNA, the CDR3 is TGCGCCAGCAGCCAAGAAGGGCGCGGGCCCTCCTACAATGAGCAGTTCTTC. This encodes CASSQEGRGPSYNEQFF.

This clone was found a few times. This sample includes further DNA sequences coding for the same CDR3. The chain links TRBV5-1 to TRBJ2-1; 16 nucleotides agree with TRBD2. V shed 4 bases, J shed 6 bases, and the junction held 7 bases outside the gene matches. The CDR3 runs to 17 residues. The germline V gene encodes CDR1 SGHRS and CDR2 YFSETQ. The CDR3: CASSRGTSGRAFNEQFF. For the CDR3, the DNA is TGCGCCAGCAGCAGAGGGACTAGCGGGAGGGCCTTCAATGAGCAGTTCTTC. The entire variable domain, with the rest obtained from reference TRBV5-1 and TRBJ2-1, is as follows: KAGVTQTPRYLIKTRGQQVTLSCSPISGHRSVSWYQQTPGQGLQFLFEYFSETQRNKGNFPGRFSGRQFSNSRSEMNVSTLELGDSALYLCASSRGTSGRAFNEQFFGPGTRLTVL.

This clone was picked up a small number of times. Other DNA sequences in the sample encode the same CDR3. The chain uses TRBV7-8 and TRBJ1-2; tentative D call: TRBD1 (5 bases). The CDR3 is made up of 13 amino acids. V lost 1 base, J lost 5 bases, and 8 bases lay in between. Germline-derived CDR1 and CDR2 are SGHVS and FQNEAQ. The CDR3 nucleotides are TGTGCCAGCAGCTTAGACAGGTCATATGGCTACACCTTC. It is translated as CASSLDRSYGYTF.

The chain employs TRBV19 and TRBJ2-6; TRBD2 is a possible D gene (6 bases). This CDR3 comprises 15 residues. The V end was cut by 7 bases, the J end by 3 bases, with 13 bases between. Germline V gene sequence: CDR1 LNHDA, CDR2 SQIVND (reference sequence). This CDR3 reads CASMREAVGANVLTF. CDR3 bases: TGTGCCAGTATGAGGGAGGCAGTTGGGGCCAACGTCCTGACTTTC.

This clone has more than one count but fewer than ten. This rearrangement joins TRBV9 to TRBJ2-1; 7 positions match TRBD1. The junction had 12 bases not matched to a gene; V was cut back by 4 bases and J by 8 bases. The CDR3 covers 15 residues. Germline V gives CDR1 SGDLS, CDR2 YYNGEE. The CDR3 reads CASSSGQVVSDEQFF. CDR3 bases: TGTGCCAGCAGCTCTGGACAGGTGGTCAGCGATGAGCAGTTCTTC.

A remark on this clone: The identical CDR3 is also encoded by other nucleotide sequences in the sample. The J gene is TRBJ2-5, the V gene TRBV29-1; 7 nucleotides agree with TRBD2. V was clipped by 4 bases and J by 4 bases; unmatched bases: 9. The CDR3 is 14 amino acids. Germline V gene lookup returns CDR1 SQVTM and CDR2 ANQGSEA. CDR3 in amino acids: CSVVPSGTGETQYF. DNA of the CDR3: TGCAGCGTTGTACCCAGCGGGACTGGAGAGACCCAGTACTTC. Full variable domain (remainder filled in from reference TRBV29-1 and TRBJ2-5): SAVISQKPSRDICQRGTSLTIQCQVDSQVTMMFWYRQQPGQSLTLIATANQGSEATYESGFVIDKFPISRPNLTFSTLTVSNMSPEDSSIYLCSVVPSGTGETQYFGPGTRLLVL.

This chain joins TRBV5-1 and TRBJ2-7; perhaps TRBD1 as D (5 bases). The V gene's germline CDR1 is SGHRS and CDR2 YFSETQ. With 4 bases removed from V and 3 bases from J, the gap between germline ends came to 14 bases. This CDR3 region has 14 residues. CDR3 sequence (DNA): TGCGCCAGCAGCCCCGTCCAGGGTCGCTACGAGCAGTACTTC. Translating it yields CASSPVQGRYEQYF. The variable domain in full, completed from reference TRBV5-1 and TRBJ2-7, reads KAGVTQTPRYLIKTRGQQVTLSCSPISGHRSVSWYQQTPGQGLQFLFEYFSETQRNKGNFPGRFSGRQFSNSRSEMNVSTLELGDSALYLCASSPVQGRYEQYFGPGTRLTVT.

The rearrangement uses TRBV6-1 and TRBJ1-1; no firm D call. Trimming removed 7 bases at V and 8 bases at J, with 11 bases between. Germline V lookup: CDR1 MNHNS, CDR2 SASEGT. The CDR3 is 11 amino acids. This chain's CDR3 is CASTLTGEAFF. CDR3 nucleotides: TGTGCCAGCACTCTAACGGGGGAAGCTTTCTTT.

The chain joins TRBV20-1 to TRBJ2-3; D not certain. V gave up 1 base and J gave up 11 bases, with 10 bases separating them. Germline V gene data show CDR1 as DFQATT and CDR2 as SNEGSKA (reference sequence). The CDR3 extends over 11 amino acids. CDR3: CSARAIQEQYF. The CDR3 DNA reads as TGCAGTGCTAGAGCGATCCAGGAGCAGTATTTT.

The chain has TRBV5-6 and TRBJ1-2, with TRBD1 identical over 9 bases. The junction had 11 bases not matched to a gene; V was cut back by 4 bases and J by 4 bases. This CDR3 region has 16 residues. Germline CDR1 is SGHDT and CDR2 is YYEEEE. CDR3 residues: CASSTGDRALLYGYTF. In nucleotides, the CDR3 is TGTGCCAGCAGCACGGGGGACAGGGCCCTCCTCTATGGCTACACCTTC.

Only a few counts were recorded for this clone. This chain uses TRBV9 with TRBJ2-3, with D possibly being TRBD1 (7 bases). The CDR3 contains 15 residues. Looked up from germline, CDR1 is SGDLS and CDR2 is YYNGEE. Between the trimmed V and J ends, which lost 4 bases and 0 bases, there was a span of 12 bases. The CDR3 sequence is CASSSPGGSTDTQYF. CDR3 nucleotide sequence: TGTGCCAGCAGCTCCCCAGGGGGGAGCACAGATACGCAGTATTTT.

This clone was counted a few times. The chain recombines TRBV12-5 with TRBJ2-1, with 13 nucleotides matching TRBD2. With 8 bases clipped from V and 2 bases from J, the junction kept 6 bases outside the gene matches. The CDR3 sequence is 16 residues long. Germline assignment: CDR1 LGHNT and CDR2 FRNRAP. This CDR3 reads CASRTSGSFAYNEQFF. CDR3 coding DNA: TGTGCTAGTAGGACTAGCGGGAGTTTCGCCTACAATGAGCAGTTCTTC. The full variable domain, rest sourced from reference TRBV12-5 and TRBJ2-1, is DARVTQTPRHKVTEMGQEVTMRCQPILGHNTVFWYRQTMMQGLELLAYFRNRAPLDDSGMPKDRFSAEMPDATLATLKIQPSEPRDSAVYFCASRTSGSFAYNEQFFGPGTRLTVL.

The chain couples TRBV4-1 to TRBJ1-6, with 7 bases aligning to TRBD1. Trimming at V came to 0 bases and at J to 5 bases, leaving 7 bases not matched to a gene. Germline assignment: CDR1 MGHRA and CDR2 YSYEKL. This CDR3 is built from 17 residues. The CDR3 sequence is CASSQDRAGGNNSPLHF. The CDR3 DNA follows: TGCGCCAGCAGCCAAGATCGGGCAGGGGGTAATAATTCACCCCTCCACTTT.